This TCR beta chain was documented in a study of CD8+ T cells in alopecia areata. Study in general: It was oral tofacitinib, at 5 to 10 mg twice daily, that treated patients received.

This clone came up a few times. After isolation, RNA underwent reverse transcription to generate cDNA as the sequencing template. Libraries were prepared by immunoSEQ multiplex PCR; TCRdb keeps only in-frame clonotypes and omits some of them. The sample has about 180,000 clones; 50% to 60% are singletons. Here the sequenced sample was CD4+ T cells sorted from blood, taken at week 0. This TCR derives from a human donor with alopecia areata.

The CDR3 here is CASSWGTGGTPGNTIYF. In DNA form, the CDR3 reads TGTGCCAGCAGCTGGGGAACAGGGGGTACCCCTGGAAACACCATATATTTT. The rearrangement links TRBV11-2 to TRBJ1-3; 8 bases agree with TRBD1. V was clipped by 4 bases and J by 2 bases; unmatched bases: 10. CDR3 length: 17 residues. Germline assignment: CDR1 SGHAT and CDR2 FQNNGV.